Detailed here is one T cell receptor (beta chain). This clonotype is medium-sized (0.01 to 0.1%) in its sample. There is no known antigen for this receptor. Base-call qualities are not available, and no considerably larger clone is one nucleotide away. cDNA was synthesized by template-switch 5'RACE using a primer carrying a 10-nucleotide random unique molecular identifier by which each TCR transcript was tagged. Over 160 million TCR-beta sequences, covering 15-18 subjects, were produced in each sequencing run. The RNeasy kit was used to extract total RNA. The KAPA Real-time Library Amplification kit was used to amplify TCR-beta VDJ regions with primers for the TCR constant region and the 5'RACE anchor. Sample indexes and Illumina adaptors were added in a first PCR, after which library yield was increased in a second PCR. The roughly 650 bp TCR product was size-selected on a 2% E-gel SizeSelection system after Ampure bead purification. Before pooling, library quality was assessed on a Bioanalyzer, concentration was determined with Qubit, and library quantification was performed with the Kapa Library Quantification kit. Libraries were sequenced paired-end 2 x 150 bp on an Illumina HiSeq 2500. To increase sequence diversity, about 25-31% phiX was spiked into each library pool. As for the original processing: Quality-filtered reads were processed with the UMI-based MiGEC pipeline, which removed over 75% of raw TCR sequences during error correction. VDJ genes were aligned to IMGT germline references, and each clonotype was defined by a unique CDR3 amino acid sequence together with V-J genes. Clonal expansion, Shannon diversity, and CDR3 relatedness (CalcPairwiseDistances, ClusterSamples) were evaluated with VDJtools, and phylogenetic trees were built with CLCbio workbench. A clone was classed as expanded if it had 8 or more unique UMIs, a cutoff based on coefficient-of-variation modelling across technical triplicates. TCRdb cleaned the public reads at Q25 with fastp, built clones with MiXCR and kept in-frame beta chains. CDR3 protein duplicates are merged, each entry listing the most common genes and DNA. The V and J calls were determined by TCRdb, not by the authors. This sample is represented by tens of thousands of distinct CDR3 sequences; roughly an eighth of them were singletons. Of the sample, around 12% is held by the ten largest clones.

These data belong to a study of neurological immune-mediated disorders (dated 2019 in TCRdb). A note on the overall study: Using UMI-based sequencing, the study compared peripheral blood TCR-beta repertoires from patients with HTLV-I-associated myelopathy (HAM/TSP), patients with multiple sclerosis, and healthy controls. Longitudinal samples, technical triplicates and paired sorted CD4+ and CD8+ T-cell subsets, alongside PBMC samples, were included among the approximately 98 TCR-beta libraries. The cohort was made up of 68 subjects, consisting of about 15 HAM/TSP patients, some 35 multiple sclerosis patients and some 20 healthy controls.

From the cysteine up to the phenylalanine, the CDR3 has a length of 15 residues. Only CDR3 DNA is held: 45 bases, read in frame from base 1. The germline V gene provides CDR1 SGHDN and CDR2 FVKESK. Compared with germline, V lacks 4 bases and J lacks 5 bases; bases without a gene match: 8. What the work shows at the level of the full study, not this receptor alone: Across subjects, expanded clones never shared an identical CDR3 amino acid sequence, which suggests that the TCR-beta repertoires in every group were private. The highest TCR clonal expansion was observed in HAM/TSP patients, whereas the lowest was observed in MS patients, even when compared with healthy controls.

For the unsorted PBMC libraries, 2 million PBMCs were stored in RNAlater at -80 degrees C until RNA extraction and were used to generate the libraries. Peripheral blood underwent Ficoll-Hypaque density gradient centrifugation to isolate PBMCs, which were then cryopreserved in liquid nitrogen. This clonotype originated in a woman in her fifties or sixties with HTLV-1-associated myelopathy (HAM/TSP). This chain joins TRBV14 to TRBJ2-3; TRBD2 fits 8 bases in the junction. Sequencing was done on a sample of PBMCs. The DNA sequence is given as TGTGCCAGCAGCCTACTGCCGGGGGGGCAAGATACGCAGTATTTT. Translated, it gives CASSLLPGGQDTQYF.